The 3 T cell receptor beta chains presented below share a single source sample, sequenced in a study of blood T cell repertoires in COVID-19. Sequencing used immunoSEQ multiplex PCR; TCRdb keeps in-frame clones, though not all of them. This sample has under 65,000 clones, with 75% to 90% found just once. The source material was peripheral blood. These receptors all stem from a man aged 60 to 69 with acute or convalescent COVID-19.

This chain connects TRBV4-3 to TRBJ2-7, with 11 bases aligning to TRBD2. The CDR3 covers 16 residues. V shed 0 bases, J shed 2 bases, and the junction held 3 bases outside the gene matches. Germline lookup yields CDR1 LGHNA and CDR2 YSLEER. CDR3 sequence reads: CASSQDALAGAYEQYF. CDR3 sequence (DNA): TGCGCCAGCAGCCAAGATGCACTAGCGGGGGCCTACGAGCAGTACTTC.

This clone was seen only a few times. V and J are TRBV18 and TRBJ2-2, with 9 nucleotides matching TRBD1. Germline V gives CDR1 KGHSH, CDR2 LQKENI. The length of the CDR3 is 15 residues. V was clipped by 5 bases and J by 5 bases; unmatched bases: 6. The CDR3: CASSSGTGRTGELFF. In DNA form, the CDR3 reads TGTGCCAGCTCATCTGGGACAGGGAGAACCGGGGAGCTGTTTTTT.

This sequence joins TRBV2 and TRBJ2-1; 12 nucleotides line up with TRBD2. The germline V gene has CDR1 SNHLY and CDR2 FYNNEI. The CDR3 sequence is 15 residues long. J was trimmed by 8 bases and V by 4 bases; bases with no gene match: 6. CDR3 loop: CASSVTSGGRDEQFF. Here the CDR3 DNA reads TGTGCCAGCAGTGTTACTAGCGGGGGGAGGGATGAGCAGTTCTTC. The variable domain in full, with the rest retrieved from reference TRBV2 and TRBJ2-1, is EPEVTQTPSHQVTQMGQEVILRCVPISNHLYFYWYRQILGQKVEFLVSFYNNEISEKSEIFDDQFSVERPDGSNFTLKIRSTKLEDSAMYFCASSVTSGGRDEQFFGPGTRLTVL.